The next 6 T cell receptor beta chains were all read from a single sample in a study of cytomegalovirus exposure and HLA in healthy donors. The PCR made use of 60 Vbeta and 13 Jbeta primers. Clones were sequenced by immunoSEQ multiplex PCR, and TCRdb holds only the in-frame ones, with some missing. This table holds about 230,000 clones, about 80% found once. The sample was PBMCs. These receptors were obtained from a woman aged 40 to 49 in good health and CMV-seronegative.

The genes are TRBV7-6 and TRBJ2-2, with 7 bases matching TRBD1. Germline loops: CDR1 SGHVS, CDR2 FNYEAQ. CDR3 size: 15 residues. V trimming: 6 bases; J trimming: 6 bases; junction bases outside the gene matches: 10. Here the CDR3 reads CASRGPTGDPGELFF. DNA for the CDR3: TGTGCCAGCAGAGGGCCTACAGGGGACCCCGGGGAGCTGTTTTTT.

CDR3 DNA sequence: TGTGCCAGCAGCTTGGTAGAGGGGGCATATGGCTACACCTTC. Protein: CASSLVEGAYGYTF. V is TRBV7-6 and J is TRBJ1-2; TRBD1 aligns across 7 bases. The germline CDR1 and CDR2 sequences are SGHVS and FNYEAQ. The CDR3 totals 14 residues. V was pared by 3 bases and J by 5 bases, with 6 bases of the junction left unmatched.

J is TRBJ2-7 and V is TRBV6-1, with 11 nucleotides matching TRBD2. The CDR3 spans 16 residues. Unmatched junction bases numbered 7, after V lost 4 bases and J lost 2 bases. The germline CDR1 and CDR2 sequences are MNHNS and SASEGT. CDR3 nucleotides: TGTGCCAGCAGTGCCGCTTTGACTAGCGGGGCCTACGAGCAGTACTTC. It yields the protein CASSAALTSGAYEQYF.

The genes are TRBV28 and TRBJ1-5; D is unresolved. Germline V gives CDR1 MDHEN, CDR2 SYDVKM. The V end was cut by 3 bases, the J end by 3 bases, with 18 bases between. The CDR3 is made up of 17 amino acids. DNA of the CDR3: TGTGCCAGCAGTTTCCTCCTCCCTTCTGGGCTCAATCAGCCCCAGCATTTT. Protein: CASSFLLPSGLNQPQHF.

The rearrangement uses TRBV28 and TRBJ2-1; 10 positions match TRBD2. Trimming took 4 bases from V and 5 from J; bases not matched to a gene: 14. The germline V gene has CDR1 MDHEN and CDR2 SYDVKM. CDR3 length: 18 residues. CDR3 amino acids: CASSSYTPSGGVNNEQFF. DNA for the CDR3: TGTGCCAGCAGTTCATACACCCCTAGCGGGGGCGTAAACAATGAGCAGTTCTTC.

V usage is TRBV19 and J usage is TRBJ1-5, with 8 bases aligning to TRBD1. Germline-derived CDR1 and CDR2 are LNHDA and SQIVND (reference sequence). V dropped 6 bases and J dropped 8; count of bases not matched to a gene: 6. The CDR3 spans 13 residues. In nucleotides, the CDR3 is TGTGCCAGTAGACCACAGGGGGACAAGCCCCAGCATTTT. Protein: CASRPQGDKPQHF.